This T cell receptor beta chain was recorded in a study of PD-L1 blockade in urothelial cancer. Whole-study context: Men with urothelial cancer arising in the bladder made up about 90% of the roughly 29 patients. Blood-derived samples held a median around 140,000 T cells. Points from the study as a whole: Below-median blood TCR clonality before treatment forecast better survival. For durable-benefit patients, tumor-associated blood clones expanded more at 3 weeks.

Sample time point: pretreatment peripheral blood. Sequencing was performed with immunoSEQ multiplex PCR; in TCRdb, only in-frame clones are kept and a portion is missing. The sample contains about 87,000 clones, around 84% of which appear only once. Of note for this clone: What it recognizes is unknown.

The CDR3 has 15 amino acids. The V gene's germline CDR1 is LNHDA and CDR2 SQIVND (reference sequence). Trimming pared 6 bases from V and 6 bases from J, leaving 18 bases between. The source is a man in his sixties with urothelial cancer. The sequenced sample was PBMCs, obtained around atezolizumab (anti-PD-L1) treatment. The chain carries TRBV19 and TRBJ2-1, with a tentative D call TRBD2 (6 bases). In DNA form, the CDR3 reads TGTGCCAGTAGCCCATCCGGGACTCATGGCAATGAGCAGTTCTTC. Protein sequence: CASSPSGTHGNEQFF.